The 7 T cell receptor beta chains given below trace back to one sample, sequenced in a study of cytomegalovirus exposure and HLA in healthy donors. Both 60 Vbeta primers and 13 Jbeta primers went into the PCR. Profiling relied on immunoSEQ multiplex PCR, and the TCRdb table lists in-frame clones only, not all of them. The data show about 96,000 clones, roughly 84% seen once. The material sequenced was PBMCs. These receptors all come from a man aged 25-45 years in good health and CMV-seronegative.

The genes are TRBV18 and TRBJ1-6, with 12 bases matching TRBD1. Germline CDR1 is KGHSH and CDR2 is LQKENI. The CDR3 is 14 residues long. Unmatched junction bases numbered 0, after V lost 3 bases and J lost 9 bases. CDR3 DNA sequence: TGTGCCAGCTCACCGGGACAGGGGGCTTCACCCCTCCACTTT. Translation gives CASSPGQGASPLHF.

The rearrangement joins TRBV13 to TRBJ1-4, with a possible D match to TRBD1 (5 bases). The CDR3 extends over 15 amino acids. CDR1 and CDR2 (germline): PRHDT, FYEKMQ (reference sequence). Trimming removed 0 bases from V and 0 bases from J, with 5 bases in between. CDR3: CASSLGTATNEKLFF. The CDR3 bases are TGTGCCAGCAGCTTAGGGACAGCAACTAATGAAAAACTGTTTTTT.

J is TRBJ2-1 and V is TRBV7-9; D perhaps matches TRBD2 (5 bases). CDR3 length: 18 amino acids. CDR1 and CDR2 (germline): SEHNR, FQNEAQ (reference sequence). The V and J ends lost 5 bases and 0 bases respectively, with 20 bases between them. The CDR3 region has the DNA TGTGCCAGCAGCCTCCGGAGGTTAGGGCTAAGCTCCTACAATGAGCAGTTCTTC. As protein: CASSLRRLGLSSYNEQFF.

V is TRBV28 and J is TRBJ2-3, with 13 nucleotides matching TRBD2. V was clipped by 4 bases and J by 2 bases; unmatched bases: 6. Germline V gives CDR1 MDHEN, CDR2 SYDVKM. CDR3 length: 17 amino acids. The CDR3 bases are TGTGCCAGCAGTTCGGGACTAGCGGGACTGGCCACAGATACGCAGTATTTT. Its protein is CASSSGLAGLATDTQYF.

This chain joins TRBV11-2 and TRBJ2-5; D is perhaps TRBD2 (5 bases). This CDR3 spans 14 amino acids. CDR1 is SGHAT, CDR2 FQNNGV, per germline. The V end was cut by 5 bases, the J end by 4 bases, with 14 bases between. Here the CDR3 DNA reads TGTGCCAGCAGCCCAGGACTTGAGAGAGAGACCCAGTACTTC. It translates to CASSPGLERETQYF. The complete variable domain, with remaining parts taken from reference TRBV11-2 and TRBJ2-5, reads EAGVAQSPRYKIIEKRQSVAFWCNPISGHATLYWYQQILGQGPKLLIQFQNNGVVDDSQLPKDRFSAERLKGVDSTLKIQPAKLEDSAVYLCASSPGLERETQYFGPGTRLLVL.

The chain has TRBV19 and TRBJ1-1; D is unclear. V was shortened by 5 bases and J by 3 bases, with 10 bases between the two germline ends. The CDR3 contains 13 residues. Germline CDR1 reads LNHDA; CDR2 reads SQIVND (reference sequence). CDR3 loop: CASSEVRDTEAFF. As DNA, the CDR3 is TGTGCCAGTAGTGAGGTGAGGGACACTGAAGCTTTCTTT. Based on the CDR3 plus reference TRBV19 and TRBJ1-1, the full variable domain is DGGITQSPKYLFRKEGQNVTLSCEQNLNHDAMYWYRQDPGQGLRLIYYSQIVNDFQKGDIAEGYSVSREKKESFPLTVTSAQKNPTAFYLCASSEVRDTEAFFGQGTRLTVV.

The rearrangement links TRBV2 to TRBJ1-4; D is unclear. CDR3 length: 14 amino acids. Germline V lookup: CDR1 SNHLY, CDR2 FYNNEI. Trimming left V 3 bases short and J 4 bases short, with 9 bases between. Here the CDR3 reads CASSDPRFNEKLFF. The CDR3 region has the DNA TGTGCCAGCAGTGATCCCAGATTTAATGAAAAACTGTTTTTT.